Shown below are 28 T cell receptor beta chains from a single sample sequenced in a study of cytomegalovirus exposure and HLA in healthy donors (dated by TCRdb to about 2017). Libraries were made using the immunoSEQ multiplex PCR assay. A mixture of 60 forward primers for TCR Vbeta segments and 13 reverse primers for TCR Jbeta segments was used in the multiplex PCR. What TCRdb holds here is the immuneACCESS table cut down to in-frame rearrangements. Part of the clones is not present; checked against another copy, under half of the missing clones reflect an unresolved V gene, and the others are unexplained. The sample data list approximately 150,000 clones, and 70% to 90% of these were observed just once. Roughly 4.3% of the sample rests with the top ten. The specimen was PBMCs. The source of these receptors is a woman aged 40 to 50 in good health and CMV-seropositive.

The rearrangement uses TRBV28 and TRBJ2-3; TRBD2 matches at 10 bases. In germline, CDR1 is MDHEN, CDR2 SYDVKM. V lost 6 bases to trimming and J lost 2 bases; unmatched junction nucleotides: 20. The CDR3 spans 20 residues. CDR3 nucleotides: TGTGCCAGCAGAACCGGGACTAGCGCGAGACGGTTCCCCCCCACAGATACGCAGTATTTT. The encoded protein is CASRTGTSARRFPPTDTQYF.

V and J are TRBV11-2 and TRBJ2-2, with TRBD1 matching 10 bases. Losses at the gene ends were 5 bases for V and 7 bases for J; bases not matched to a gene: 19. Germline assignment: CDR1 SGHAT and CDR2 FQNNGV. The CDR3 runs 19 residues. The CDR3 loop reads CASSIFSLLDRGQVGELFF. In DNA, the CDR3 is TGTGCCAGCAGCATCTTTTCCCTTCTCGACAGGGGGCAAGTCGGGGAGCTGTTTTTT.

The chain joins TRBV6-1 to TRBJ1-1; 10 nucleotides match TRBD1. V lost 7 bases, J lost 1 base, and 3 bases stayed unmatched. From germline, CDR1 is MNHNS and CDR2 SASEGT. The CDR3 is 14 residues long. The CDR3 reads CASKWTGGNTEAFF. The CDR3 DNA sequence: TGTGCCAGCAAGTGGACAGGGGGGAACACTGAAGCTTTCTTT.

This clone was picked up one time. This chain joins TRBV29-1 and TRBJ2-1; 9 nucleotides align to TRBD2. In germline, CDR1 is SQVTM, CDR2 ANQGSEA. The CDR3 loop spans 13 amino acids. The V and J ends lost 6 bases and 8 bases, in that order; junction bases with no gene match: 8. The CDR3 sequence is CSVSGTSIDEQFF. DNA for the CDR3: TGCAGCGTGTCCGGGACTAGCATCGATGAGCAGTTCTTC.

The chain links TRBV7-2 to TRBJ1-5; 9 bases are shared with TRBD1. J gave up 4 bases and V 1 base, and 2 bases lay outside the gene matches. CDR1 and CDR2 from the germline V gene are SGHTA and FQGNSA. The CDR3 extends over 15 amino acids. The DNA of the CDR3 is TGTGCCAGCAGCTTAGAAGGGACAGGGAATCAGCCCCAGCATTTT. Protein product: CASSLEGTGNQPQHF.

This clone has only a few counts. The chain links TRBV5-8 to TRBJ1-6; D not certain. CDR1 SGHTS and CDR2 YDEGEE come from the germline V gene. The V end was cut by 0 bases, the J end by 10 bases, with 8 bases between. The CDR3 loop spans 13 amino acids. The CDR3 is CASSLAILSPLHF. DNA of the CDR3: TGTGCCAGCAGCTTGGCTATCCTGTCACCCCTCCACTTT.

In DNA form, the CDR3 reads TGTGCCAGCAGCCCCGCCTACGAGCAGTACTTC. This sequence encodes CASSPAYEQYF. The rearrangement joins TRBV28 to TRBJ2-7; D is unclear. V shed 6 bases and J shed 2 bases, with 5 bases lying between them. The CDR3 runs 11 residues. Germline CDR1 is MDHEN and CDR2 is SYDVKM.

The gene calls are TRBV18 and TRBJ2-7; 10 nucleotides match TRBD2. The CDR3 contains 18 residues. Germline CDR1 reads KGHSH; CDR2 reads LQKENI. V shed 0 bases and J 0 bases; nucleotides not matched to a gene: 8. In nucleotides, the CDR3 is TGTGCCAGCTCACCACCGGCTAGCGGGGGCCTTCGCTCCTACGAGCAGTACTTC. Encoded protein: CASSPPASGGLRSYEQYF.

This rearrangement joins TRBV6-1 to TRBJ2-7, with a weak D call TRBD2 (7 bases). Germline assignment: CDR1 MNHNS and CDR2 SASEGT. V lost 6 bases and J lost 3, with 12 bases in between. This CDR3 has 13 amino acids. This CDR3 is CASRAGANYEQYF. The CDR3 DNA reads TGTGCCAGCAGGGCGGGGGCCAACTACGAGCAGTACTTC.

The CDR3 spells CASSVGGINTEAFF. The CDR3 region has the DNA TGTGCCAGCAGTGTTGGAGGAATTAACACTGAAGCTTTCTTT. The genes are TRBV6-1 and TRBJ1-1; no clear D gene. CDR3 size: 14 residues. Germline loops: CDR1 MNHNS, CDR2 SASEGT. V shed 4 bases and J shed 2 bases, with 11 bases lying between them.

The V call is TRBV6-4, the J call TRBJ1-1; TRBD1 matches at 8 bases. J lost 1 base, V lost 3 bases, and 10 bases had no gene match. CDR1 is MRHNA and CDR2 is SNTAGT in the germline V gene. The CDR3 extends over 17 amino acids. The CDR3 loop is CASSDEGDRRTNTEAFF. The CDR3 DNA reads as TGTGCCAGCAGTGATGAAGGGGACAGGAGGACGAACACTGAAGCTTTCTTT.

V and J are TRBV2 and TRBJ1-2, with unresolved D. The CDR3 is made up of 10 amino acids. The germline V and J ends were trimmed by 7 bases and 7 bases, with 7 bases remaining between them. Per germline, CDR1 SNHLY and CDR2 FYNNEI. The CDR3 sequence: CASKPGGYTF. CDR3 sequence (DNA): TGTGCCAGCAAACCGGGTGGCTACACCTTC.

The chain links TRBV2 to TRBJ1-2; no reliable D call. There are 15 residues in the CDR3. Trimming removed 5 bases at V and 2 bases at J, with 15 bases between. Germline V gene sequence: CDR1 SNHLY, CDR2 FYNNEI. The CDR3 loop is CASSNPGFSNYGYTF. The CDR3 DNA reads as TGTGCCAGCAGTAATCCCGGGTTCTCCAACTATGGCTACACCTTC.

The chain recombines TRBV9 with TRBJ2-3; 7 bases fit TRBD2. V lost 0 bases and J lost 9; bases outside the gene matches: 4. The CDR3 loop spans 13 amino acids. Germline CDR1 is SGDLS and CDR2 is YYNGEE. CDR3 sequence (DNA): TGTGCCAGCAGCGTAGATTCGGGGGGAACGCAGTATTTT. This gives the protein CASSVDSGGTQYF.

The V gene is TRBV7-9, the J gene TRBJ2-5; D unclear. CDR1 is SEHNR and CDR2 is FQNEAQ in the germline V gene (reference sequence). The CDR3 sequence is 13 residues long. V lost 5 bases and J 5 bases, leaving 12 bases between the germline ends. CDR3 DNA sequence: TGTGCCAGCAGCCTTGTAGGAGCTGAGACCCAGTACTTC. It codes for CASSLVGAETQYF.

The rearrangement links TRBV11-1 to TRBJ2-1, with D possibly matching TRBD1 (5 bases). The germline V gene encodes CDR1 SGHAT and CDR2 FQDESV (reference sequence). The V gene lost 9 bases and the J gene lost 5 bases, with 8 bases spanning the gap. The CDR3 runs 11 residues. CDR3: CASTGNNEQFF. The CDR3 coding sequence is TGTGCCAGTACAGGTAACAATGAGCAGTTCTTC.

The rearrangement links TRBV18 to TRBJ2-7; a possible D gene is TRBD1 (6 bases). The CDR3 totals 15 residues. Looked up from germline, CDR1 is KGHSH and CDR2 is LQKENI. The ends were cut back, 6 bases at V and 0 bases at J, with 15 bases in the middle. This CDR3 reads CASSSRDINSYEQYF. The CDR3 DNA reads TGTGCCAGCTCGTCCCGGGACATAAACTCCTACGAGCAGTACTTC. Drawing the rest from reference TRBV18 and TRBJ2-7, the complete variable domain is NAGVMQNPRHLVRRRGQEARLRCSPMKGHSHVYWYRQLPEEGLKFMVYLQKENIIDESGMPKERFSAEFPKEGPSILRIQQVVRGDSAAYFCASSSRDINSYEQYFGPGTRLTVT.

The genes are TRBV6-5 and TRBJ1-1; D is uncertain. The CDR3 consists of 14 residues. Germline V gene lookup returns CDR1 MNHEY and CDR2 SVGAGI. Trimming removed 7 bases at V and 7 bases at J, with 19 bases between. CDR3 nucleotides: TGTGCCAGCACTCGACTCCCTGCGACCAGTGAAGCTTTCTTT. This gives the protein CASTRLPATSEAFF.

This clone was seen once. The V and J genes are TRBV10-3 and TRBJ1-5; 7 bases are a match to TRBD1. The germline V gene has CDR1 ENHRY and CDR2 SYGVKD. The CDR3 covers 13 residues. V trimming: 6 bases; J trimming: 5 bases; junction bases outside the gene matches: 4. CDR3 DNA: TGTGCCATCAGAGGGACAGTCGATCAGCCCCAGCATTTT. Protein: CAIRGTVDQPQHF.

V and J are TRBV18 and TRBJ2-6, with D possibly being TRBD1 (6 bases). The CDR3 sequence is 18 residues long. CDR1 is KGHSH and CDR2 is LQKENI in the germline V gene. The V end was cut by 2 bases, the J end by 1 base, with 15 bases between. The CDR3 DNA reads as TGTGCCAGCTCACCAATGGGGCAGGGGTTATCTGGGGCCAACGTCCTGACTTTC. It is translated as CASSPMGQGLSGANVLTF.

V and J are TRBV7-3 and TRBJ1-1, with no clear D. Trimming cost V 5 bases and J 1 base, with 8 bases left between them. The germline V gene encodes CDR1 SGHTA and CDR2 FQGTGA. This CDR3 comprises 13 residues. The CDR3 coding sequence is TGTGCCAGCAGCCAGGTGCCGAACACTGAAGCTTTCTTT. It encodes CASSQVPNTEAFF.

The chain uses TRBV7-2 and TRBJ2-3, with TRBD2 matching over 10 bases. Germline CDR1 SGHTA, CDR2 FQGNSA. After removal of 1 base from V and 3 bases from J, the junction contained 10 bases not matched to a gene. CDR3 size: 18 residues. The CDR3 loop reads CASSLVAGGLGATDTQYF. CDR3 bases: TGTGCCAGCAGCTTAGTAGCGGGGGGCCTAGGAGCGACAGATACGCAGTATTTT. The whole variable domain, remainder taken from reference TRBV7-2 and TRBJ2-3, is GAGVSQSPSNKVTEKGKDVELRCDPISGHTALYWYRQSLGQGLEFLIYFQGNSAPDKSGLPSDRFSAERTGGSVSTLTIQRTQQEDSAVYLCASSLVAGGLGATDTQYFGPGTRLTVL.

V is TRBV11-1 and J is TRBJ2-7, with TRBD2 matching 7 bases. The CDR3 runs 15 residues. Germline CDR1 SGHAT, CDR2 FQDESV (reference sequence). J lost 1 base, V lost 5 bases, and 8 bases had no gene match. CDR3 sequence: CASSLGRGGSYEQYF. The CDR3 region has the DNA TGTGCCAGCAGCCTAGGGAGGGGCGGATCCTACGAGCAGTACTTC.

This chain links TRBV30 with TRBJ1-4, with D possibly being TRBD1 (5 bases). Looked up from germline, CDR1 is GTSNPN and CDR2 is SVGIG (reference sequence). V lost 1 base and J 5 bases, leaving 14 bases between the germline ends. The CDR3 contains 15 residues. CDR3 DNA: TGTGCCTGGAGTGAAGTAGACAGTCAGAATGAAAAACTGTTTTTT. As protein: CAWSEVDSQNEKLFF.

The chain couples TRBV7-6 to TRBJ1-2; 7 positions agree with TRBD1. Germline-derived CDR1 and CDR2 are SGHVS and FNYEAQ. Losses at the gene ends were 5 bases for V and 1 base for J; bases not matched to a gene: 10. The length of the CDR3 is 16 residues. In DNA, the CDR3 is TGTGCCAGCAGCCCGGGGACGGGACAGCTTAACTATGGCTACACCTTC. Its translation: CASSPGTGQLNYGYTF.

The chain is built from TRBV18 and TRBJ1-1; weak D call: TRBD1 (6 bases). CDR3 length equals 16 residues. CDR1 and CDR2 (germline): KGHSH, LQKENI. The germline V and J ends were trimmed by 3 bases and 0 bases, with 14 bases remaining between them. The CDR3 DNA follows: TGTGCCAGCTCACCTAAGACAGGCATTATGAACACTGAAGCTTTCTTT. Translated: CASSPKTGIMNTEAFF.

The chain couples TRBV5-1 to TRBJ2-7; D gene uncertain. This CDR3 region has 12 residues. The germline V gene has CDR1 SGHRS and CDR2 YFSETQ. Trimming cost V 4 bases and J 4 bases, with 9 bases left between them. The CDR3 nucleotides read TGCGCCAGCAGCCCGCCCGGGTACGAGCAGTACTTC. It is translated as CASSPPGYEQYF.

Here the CDR3 reads CASSQSQREQYF. CDR3 sequence (DNA): TGTGCCAGCAGCCAGTCTCAGAGGGAGCAGTACTTC. The chain couples TRBV4-2 to TRBJ2-7; no firm D call. The germline CDR1 and CDR2 sequences are LGHNA and YNFKEQ. V gave up 3 bases and J gave up 7 bases, with 10 bases separating them. There are 12 residues in the CDR3.